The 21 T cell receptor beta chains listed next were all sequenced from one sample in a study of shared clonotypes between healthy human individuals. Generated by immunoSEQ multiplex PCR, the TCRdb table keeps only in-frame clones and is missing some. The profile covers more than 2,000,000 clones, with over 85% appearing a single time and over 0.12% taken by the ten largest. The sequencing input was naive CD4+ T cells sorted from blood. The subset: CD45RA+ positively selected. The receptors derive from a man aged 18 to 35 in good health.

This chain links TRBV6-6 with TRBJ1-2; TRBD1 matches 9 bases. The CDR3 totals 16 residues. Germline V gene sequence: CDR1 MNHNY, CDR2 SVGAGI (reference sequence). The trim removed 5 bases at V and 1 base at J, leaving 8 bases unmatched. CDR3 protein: CASSAGTGNINYGYTF. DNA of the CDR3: TGTGCCAGCAGTGCCGGGACAGGGAACATTAACTATGGCTACACCTTC.

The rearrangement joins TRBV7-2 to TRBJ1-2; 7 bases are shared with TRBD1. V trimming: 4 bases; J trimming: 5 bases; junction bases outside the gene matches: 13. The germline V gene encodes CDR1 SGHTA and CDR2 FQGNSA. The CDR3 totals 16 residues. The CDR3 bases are TGTGCCAGCAGCTCCGGGACAGCGCCTACAATTTATGGCTACACCTTC. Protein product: CASSSGTAPTIYGYTF.

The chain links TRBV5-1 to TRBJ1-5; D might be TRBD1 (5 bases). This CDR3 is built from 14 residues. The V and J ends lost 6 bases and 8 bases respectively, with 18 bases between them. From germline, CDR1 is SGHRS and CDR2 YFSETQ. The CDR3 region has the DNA TGCGCCAGCAAGTCCGGGACTGGGGGTGAGCCCCAGCATTTT. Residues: CASKSGTGGEPQHF.

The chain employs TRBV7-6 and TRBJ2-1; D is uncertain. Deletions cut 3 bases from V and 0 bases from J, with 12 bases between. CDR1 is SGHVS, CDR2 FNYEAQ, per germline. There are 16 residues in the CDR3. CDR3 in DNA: TGTGCCAGCAGCTTGCTAAAGGGTAGCTCCTACAATGAGCAGTTCTTC. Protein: CASSLLKGSSYNEQFF. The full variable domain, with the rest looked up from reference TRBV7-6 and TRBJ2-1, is GAGVSQSPRYKVTKRGQDVALRCDPISGHVSLYWYRQALGQGPEFLTYFNYEAQQDKSGLPNDRFSAERPEGSISTLTIQRTEQRDSAMYRCASSLLKGSSYNEQFFGPGTRLTVL.

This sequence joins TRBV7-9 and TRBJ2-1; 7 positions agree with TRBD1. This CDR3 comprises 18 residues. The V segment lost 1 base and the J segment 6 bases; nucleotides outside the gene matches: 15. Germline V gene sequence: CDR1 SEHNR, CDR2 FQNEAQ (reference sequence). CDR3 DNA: TGTGCCAGCAGCTTAGAGCGTCCCCCCGGGACAGAGGTCAATGAGCAGTTCTTC. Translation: CASSLERPPGTEVNEQFF.

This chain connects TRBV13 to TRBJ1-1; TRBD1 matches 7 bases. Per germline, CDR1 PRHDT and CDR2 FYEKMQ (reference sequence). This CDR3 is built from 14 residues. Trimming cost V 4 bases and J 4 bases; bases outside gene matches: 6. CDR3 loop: CASSSGQAATEAFF. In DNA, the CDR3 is TGTGCCAGCAGCTCCGGACAGGCGGCCACTGAAGCTTTCTTT. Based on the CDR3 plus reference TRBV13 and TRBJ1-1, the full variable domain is AAGVIQSPRHLIKEKRETATLKCYPIPRHDTVYWYQQGPGQDPQFLISFYEKMQSDKGSIPDRFSAQQFSDYHSELNMSSLELGDSALYFCASSSGQAATEAFFGQGTRLTVV.

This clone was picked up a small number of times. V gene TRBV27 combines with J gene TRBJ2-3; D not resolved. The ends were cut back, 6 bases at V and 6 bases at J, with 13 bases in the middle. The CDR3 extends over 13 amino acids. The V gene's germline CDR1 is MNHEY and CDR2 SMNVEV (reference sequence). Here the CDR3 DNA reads TGTGCCAGCAGGAACAGAGGAGTGGATACGCAGTATTTT. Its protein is CASRNRGVDTQYF.

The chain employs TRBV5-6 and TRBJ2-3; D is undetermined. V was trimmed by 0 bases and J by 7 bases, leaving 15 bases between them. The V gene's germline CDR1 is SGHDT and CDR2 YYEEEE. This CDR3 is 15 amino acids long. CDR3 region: CASSLGGDARHTQYF. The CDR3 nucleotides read TGTGCCAGCAGCTTGGGCGGCGACGCAAGACATACGCAGTATTTT.

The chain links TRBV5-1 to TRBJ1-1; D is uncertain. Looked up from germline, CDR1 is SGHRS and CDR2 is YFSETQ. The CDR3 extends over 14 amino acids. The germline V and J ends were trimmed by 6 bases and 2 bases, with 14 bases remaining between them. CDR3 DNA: TGCGCCAGCACCCCTAATACAGCCAACACTGAAGCTTTCTTT. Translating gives CASTPNTANTEAFF.

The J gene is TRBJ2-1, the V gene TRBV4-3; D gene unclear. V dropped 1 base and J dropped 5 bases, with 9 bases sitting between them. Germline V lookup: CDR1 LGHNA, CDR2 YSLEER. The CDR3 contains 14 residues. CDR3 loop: CASSQGTPNNEQFF. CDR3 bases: TGCGCCAGCAGCCAAGGTACTCCTAACAATGAGCAGTTCTTC.

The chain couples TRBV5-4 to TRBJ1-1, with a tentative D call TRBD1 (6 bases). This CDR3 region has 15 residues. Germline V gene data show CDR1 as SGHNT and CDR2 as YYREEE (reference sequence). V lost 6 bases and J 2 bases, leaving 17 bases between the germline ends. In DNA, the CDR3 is TGTGCCAGCACCGAACAGGGATTCAAAAACACTGAAGCTTTCTTT. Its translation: CASTEQGFKNTEAFF.

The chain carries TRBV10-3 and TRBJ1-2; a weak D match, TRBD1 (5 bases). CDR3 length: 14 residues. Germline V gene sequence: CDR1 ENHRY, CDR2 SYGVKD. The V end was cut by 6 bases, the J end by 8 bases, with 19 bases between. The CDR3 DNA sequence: TGTGCCATCAGGGGGGGACTCACCGAAGGGGGCTACACCTTC. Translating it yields CAIRGGLTEGGYTF.

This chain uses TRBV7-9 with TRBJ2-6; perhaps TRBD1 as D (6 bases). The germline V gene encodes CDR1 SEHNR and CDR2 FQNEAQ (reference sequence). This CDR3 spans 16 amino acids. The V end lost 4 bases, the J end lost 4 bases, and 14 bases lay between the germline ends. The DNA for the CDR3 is TGTGCCAGCAGCTCCGGACAGACTTGGGGGGCCAACGTCCTGACTTTC. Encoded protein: CASSSGQTWGANVLTF.

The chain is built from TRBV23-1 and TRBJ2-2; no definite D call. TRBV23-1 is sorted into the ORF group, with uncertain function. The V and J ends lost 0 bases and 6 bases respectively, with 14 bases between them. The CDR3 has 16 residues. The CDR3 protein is CASSQSQRESAGELFF. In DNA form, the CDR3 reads TGCGCCAGCAGTCAATCACAAAGGGAAAGCGCCGGGGAGCTGTTTTTT.

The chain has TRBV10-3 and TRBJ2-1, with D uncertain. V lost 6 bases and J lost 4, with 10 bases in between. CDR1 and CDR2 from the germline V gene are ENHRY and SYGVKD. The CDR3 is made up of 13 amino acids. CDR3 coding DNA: TGTGCCATCAGGAAGGACGAGTACAATGAGCAGTTCTTC. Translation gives CAIRKDEYNEQFF.

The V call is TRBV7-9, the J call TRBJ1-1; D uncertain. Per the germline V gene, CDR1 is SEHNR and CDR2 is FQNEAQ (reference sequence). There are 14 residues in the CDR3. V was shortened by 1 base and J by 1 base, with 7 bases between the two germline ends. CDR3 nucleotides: TGTGCCAGCAGCTTAGGCGTGCAGAACACTGAAGCTTTCTTT. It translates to CASSLGVQNTEAFF.

CDR3 sequence: CASSLRSGGALEGGYTF. As DNA, the CDR3 is TGCGCCAGCAGCTTGCGGTCAGGGGGCGCGTTGGAGGGAGGCTACACCTTC. The rearrangement links TRBV5-1 to TRBJ1-2; 8 bases match TRBD1. Looked up from germline, CDR1 is SGHRS and CDR2 is YFSETQ. The CDR3 has 17 amino acids. V lost 1 base to trimming and J lost 8 bases; unmatched junction nucleotides: 16.

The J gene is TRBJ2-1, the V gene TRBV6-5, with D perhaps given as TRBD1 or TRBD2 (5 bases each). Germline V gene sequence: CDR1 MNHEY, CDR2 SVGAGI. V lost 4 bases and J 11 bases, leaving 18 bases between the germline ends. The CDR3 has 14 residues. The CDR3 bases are TGTGCCAGCAGTTTAGAGGGGAAGGCTTCTAAGCAGTTCTTC. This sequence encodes CASSLEGKASKQFF.

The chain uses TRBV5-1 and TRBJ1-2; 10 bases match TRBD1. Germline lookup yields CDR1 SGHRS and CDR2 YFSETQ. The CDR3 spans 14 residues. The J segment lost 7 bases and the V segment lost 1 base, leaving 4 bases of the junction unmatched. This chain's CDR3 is CASSLSGTGAGYTF. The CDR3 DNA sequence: TGCGCCAGCAGCTTGTCCGGGACAGGGGCTGGCTACACCTTC.

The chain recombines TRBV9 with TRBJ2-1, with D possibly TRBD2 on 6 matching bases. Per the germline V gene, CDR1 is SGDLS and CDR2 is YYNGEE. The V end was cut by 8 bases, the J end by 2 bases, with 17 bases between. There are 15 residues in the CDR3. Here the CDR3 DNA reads TGTGCCAGACGCCAAAGGGGAGGTGCCTACAATGAGCAGTTCTTC. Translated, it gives CARRQRGGAYNEQFF.

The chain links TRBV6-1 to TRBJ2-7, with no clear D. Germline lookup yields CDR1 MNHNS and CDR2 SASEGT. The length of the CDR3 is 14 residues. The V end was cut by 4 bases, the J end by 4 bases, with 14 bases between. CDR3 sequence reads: CASSGDRNRYEQYF. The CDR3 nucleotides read TGTGCCAGCAGTGGCGATAGAAACAGATACGAGCAGTACTTC.